The next 21 T cell receptor beta chains were all read from a single sample in a study of blood T cell repertoires in COVID-19. Only in-frame clones appear in the TCRdb table, and some are missing; sequencing was by immunoSEQ multiplex PCR. The sample consists of 300,000 or so clones, more than 75% of them appearing once. Sequenced input: PBMCs or T cells enriched from blood (not recorded which). The receptors were sampled from a woman younger than 35 who had recovered from COVID-19.

The genes are TRBV19 and TRBJ1-5; 8 nucleotides match TRBD1. V shed 7 bases, J shed 7 bases, and the junction held 9 bases outside the gene matches. This CDR3 contains 14 residues. Germline assignment: CDR1 LNHDA and CDR2 SQIVND (reference sequence). The CDR3 region has the DNA TGTGCCAGTACCCCAGGGGGCGCGGGACAGCCCCAGCATTTT. Its translation is CASTPGGAGQPQHF. Based on the CDR3 plus reference TRBV19 and TRBJ1-5, the full variable domain is DGGITQSPKYLFRKEGQNVTLSCEQNLNHDAMYWYRQDPGQGLRLIYYSQIVNDFQKGDIAEGYSVSREKKESFPLTVTSAQKNPTAFYLCASTPGGAGQPQHFGDGTRLSIL.

The V call is TRBV19, the J call TRBJ2-7; D is undetermined. Germline V gives CDR1 LNHDA, CDR2 SQIVND (reference sequence). The CDR3 extends over 14 amino acids. Trimming pared 3 bases from V and 0 bases from J, leaving 9 bases between. The CDR3: CASSITQSSYEQYF. CDR3 sequence (DNA): TGTGCCAGTAGTATCACACAGAGCTCCTACGAGCAGTACTTC.

This chain joins TRBV2 and TRBJ1-1, with D tentatively TRBD1 (5 bases). The germline CDR1 and CDR2 sequences are SNHLY and FYNNEI. Trimming cost V 7 bases and J 0 bases, with 12 bases left between them. The CDR3 loop spans 14 amino acids. The DNA of the CDR3 is TGTGCCAGCAATATGGGACTCATGAACACTGAAGCTTTCTTT. It translates to CASNMGLMNTEAFF.

V and J are TRBV6-2 or TRBV6-3 and TRBJ2-3; the match to TRBD1 covers 12 bases. The CDR3 extends over 16 amino acids. Trimming removed 0 bases from V and 2 bases from J; junction bases left unmatched: 0. Germline V lookup: CDR1 MNHEY, CDR2 SVGEGT. As DNA, the CDR3 is TGTGCCAGCAGTTACTCGGGACAGGGGGCCACAGATACGCAGTATTTT. This gives the protein CASSYSGQGATDTQYF.

The rearrangement uses TRBV5-1 and TRBJ2-7, with D hard to call. The V end was cut by 1 base, the J end by 6 bases, with 17 bases between. CDR1 and CDR2 (germline): SGHRS, YFSETQ. The CDR3 has 15 residues. The CDR3 DNA follows: TGCGCCAGCAGCTTGCCCTCCAAGAATTGGGCCGAGCAGTACTTC. Translated, it gives CASSLPSKNWAEQYF.

V is TRBV19 and J is TRBJ2-5, with unresolved D. CDR1 is LNHDA, CDR2 SQIVND, per germline (reference sequence). CDR3 length: 14 amino acids. The V and J ends lost 7 bases and 1 base respectively, with 13 bases between them. This CDR3 reads CASKSSRSQETQYF. Here the CDR3 DNA reads TGTGCCAGTAAATCGTCGAGGAGCCAAGAGACCCAGTACTTC.

V is TRBV9 and J is TRBJ2-1; 10 bases line up with TRBD2. The CDR3 is 16 amino acids. J lost 6 bases, V lost 4 bases, and 10 bases had no gene match. In germline, CDR1 is SGDLS, CDR2 YYNGEE. The CDR3, as DNA: TGTGCCAGCAGCTTTAGAGCGGGGGGGCCGGCCAATGAGCAGTTCTTC. Residues: CASSFRAGGPANEQFF.

The rearrangement joins TRBV18 to TRBJ1-5; 9 bases map to TRBD1. Germline V gene data show CDR1 as KGHSH and CDR2 as LQKENI. V dropped 5 bases and J dropped 5; count of bases not matched to a gene: 4. The length of the CDR3 is 14 residues. The CDR3 spells CASSARDRDQPQHF. The CDR3 nucleotides are TGTGCCAGCTCAGCCCGGGACAGGGATCAGCCCCAGCATTTT. Full variable domain (rest looked up from reference TRBV18 and TRBJ1-5): NAGVMQNPRHLVRRRGQEARLRCSPMKGHSHVYWYRQLPEEGLKFMVYLQKENIIDESGMPKERFSAEFPKEGPSILRIQQVVRGDSAAYFCASSARDRDQPQHFGDGTRLSIL.

V usage is TRBV30 and J usage is TRBJ2-1; D possibly corresponds to TRBD2 (6 bases). This CDR3 has 14 residues. Germline assignment: CDR1 GTSNPN and CDR2 SVGIG (reference sequence). V lost 2 bases and J lost 4, with 12 bases in between. In DNA, the CDR3 is TGTGCCTGGAGTACGGGAGCGGGTTACAATGAGCAGTTCTTC. Amino acid sequence: CAWSTGAGYNEQFF.

The chain uses TRBV18 and TRBJ1-4; TRBD1 agrees at 9 bases. In germline, CDR1 is KGHSH, CDR2 LQKENI. Unmatched junction bases numbered 4, after V lost 5 bases and J lost 6 bases. The CDR3 length is 14 residues. CDR3 residues: CASSMDRGDEKLFF. For the CDR3, the DNA is TGTGCCAGCTCAATGGACAGGGGAGATGAAAAACTGTTTTTT.

This chain links TRBV28 with TRBJ2-1; 10 bases agree with TRBD2. From germline, CDR1 is MDHEN and CDR2 SYDVKM. This CDR3 has 15 residues. V dropped 3 bases and J dropped 5; count of bases not matched to a gene: 4. The CDR3 DNA reads TGTGCCAGCAGTTTCGGACTAGCGGACCACAATGAGCAGTTCTTC. Protein sequence: CASSFGLADHNEQFF.

The V gene is TRBV29-1, the J gene TRBJ2-7, with 7 bases that match TRBD1. Germline V gene sequence: CDR1 SQVTM, CDR2 ANQGSEA. Germline trimming cut 4 bases from V and 2 bases from J; bases unmatched to any gene: 2. This CDR3 is built from 12 residues. The chain's CDR3 is CSVGDSPYEQYF. CDR3 nucleotides: TGCAGCGTTGGGGACAGTCCCTACGAGCAGTACTTC.

This clone was recorded only once. The rearrangement joins TRBV10-3 to TRBJ2-5; the D gene is possibly TRBD2 (5 bases). CDR1 and CDR2 (germline): ENHRY, SYGVKD. The CDR3 has 15 residues. The V end lost 5 bases, the J end lost 5 bases, and 18 bases lay between the germline ends. In DNA, the CDR3 is TGTGCCATCAGTACTACCAGCGGCCCCGGGGAGACCCAGTACTTC. Protein product: CAISTTSGPGETQYF.

The V call is TRBV27, the J call TRBJ2-7, with 7 nucleotides matching TRBD2. J lost 2 bases, V lost 6 bases, and 10 bases had no gene match. The CDR3 runs 15 residues. Germline V gene lookup returns CDR1 MNHEY and CDR2 SMNVEV (reference sequence). The CDR3 reads CASSSLAGEPYEQYF. CDR3 nucleotide sequence: TGTGCCAGCAGCTCGTTAGCGGGCGAGCCCTACGAGCAGTACTTC.

The CDR3 sequence is CASRDRRVAKNIQYF. CDR3 bases: TGTGCCAGTAGAGACAGGAGAGTAGCCAAAAACATTCAGTACTTC. J is TRBJ2-4 and V is TRBV19; possible D gene TRBD1, 6 bases. CDR1 is LNHDA and CDR2 is SQIVND in the germline V gene (reference sequence). V dropped 6 bases and J dropped 0 bases, with 12 bases sitting between them. The CDR3 totals 15 residues.

This clone was counted a single time. CDR3 sequence: CASSRGGPYEQYF. DNA for the CDR3: TGTGCCAGCAGCCGGGGGGGTCCCTACGAGCAGTACTTC. J is TRBJ2-7 and V is TRBV14; 7 bases match TRBD2. This CDR3 spans 13 amino acids. The germline CDR1 and CDR2 sequences are SGHDN and FVKESK. V dropped 4 bases and J dropped 2; count of bases not matched to a gene: 2.

This clone was detected once. V usage is TRBV5-4 and J usage is TRBJ2-7; 8 bases align to TRBD1. The CDR3 extends over 15 amino acids. Per germline, CDR1 SGHNT and CDR2 YYREEE (reference sequence). V lost 4 bases, J lost 0 bases, and 6 bases stayed unmatched. CDR3 in amino acids: CASSPGTGLSYEQYF. The CDR3 nucleotides read TGTGCCAGCAGCCCTGGGACAGGTCTCTCCTACGAGCAGTACTTC. Looking up the rest from reference TRBV5-4 and TRBJ2-7 gives the full variable domain: ETGVTQSPTHLIKTRGQQVTLRCSSQSGHNTVSWYQQALGQGPQFIFQYYREEENGRGNFPPRFSGLQFPNYSSELNVNALELDDSALYLCASSPGTGLSYEQYFGPGTRLTVT.

The V gene is TRBV7-9, the J gene TRBJ2-7; 8 nucleotides line up with TRBD2. From germline, CDR1 is SEHNR and CDR2 FQNEAQ (reference sequence). The CDR3 totals 14 residues. Trimming cost V 4 bases and J 2 bases; bases outside gene matches: 4. CDR3 in DNA: TGTGCCAGCAGCTCCAGCGGGAGAACCTACGAGCAGTACTTC. Translated, it gives CASSSSGRTYEQYF. The variable domain in full, with the rest retrieved from reference TRBV7-9 and TRBJ2-7, is DTGVSQNPRHKITKRGQNVTFRCDPISEHNRLYWYRQTLGQGPEFLTYFQNEAQLEKSRLLSDRFSAERPKGSFSTLEIQRTEQGDSAMYLCASSSSGRTYEQYFGPGTRLTVT.

The chain carries TRBV6-1 and TRBJ1-6; 7 nucleotides align to TRBD1. Germline loops: CDR1 MNHNS, CDR2 SASEGT. V lost 1 base, J lost 10 bases, and 10 bases stayed unmatched. This CDR3 comprises 16 residues. In DNA, the CDR3 is TGTGCCAGCAGTGAAGTCCCGCAGGGGGTTGGCTCACCCCTCCACTTT. As protein: CASSEVPQGVGSPLHF.

This clone was counted a single time. This chain joins TRBV5-4 and TRBJ1-2; TRBD1 agrees at 9 bases. With 3 bases clipped from V and 7 bases from J, the junction kept 7 bases outside the gene matches. This CDR3 has 14 residues. Germline V lookup: CDR1 SGHNT, CDR2 YYREEE (reference sequence). The CDR3 nucleotides are TGTGCCAGCAGCTGGGGACAGGGAACGGCTGGCTACACCTTC. Translated: CASSWGQGTAGYTF.

The rearrangement joins TRBV3-1 (or the pseudogene TRBV3-2) to TRBJ1-2; no definite D call. Trimming took off 3 bases at V and 6 bases at J, with 17 bases between the two ends. The CDR3 has 15 residues. Germline assignment: CDR1 LGHDT and CDR2 YNNKEL (reference sequence). CDR3 nucleotides: TGTGCCAGCAGCCACTATTTTTCCGGGAGCGATGGCTACACCTTC. Amino acids: CASSHYFSGSDGYTF.